The present TCR beta chain was sequenced within a study of blood T cell repertoires in COVID-19. Study summary: T cells, B-cell-depleted T cells, or PBMCs provided the cDNA or gDNA that served as material.

In the original processing: Quantification of nucleated cells was approximated via reference gene primer amplification. Here immunoSEQ multiplex PCR was the method, and the copy in TCRdb shows in-frame clones only, minus some. V and J calls plus clone size are reproduced from that table; the DNA served to infer D and trimming. Of about 76,000 clones in the sample, almost 85% were seen once. Sequencing used peripheral blood. This clonotype originated in a man between 50 and 59 years old with COVID-19, enrolled during active disease.

CDR3 residues: CASSSRQTTNTGELFF. The CDR3 coding sequence is TGTGCCAGCAGCTCCCGGCAAACTACGAACACCGGGGAGCTGTTTTTT. The chain carries TRBV7-9 and TRBJ2-2; D ambiguous. The CDR3 runs 16 residues. Trimming left V 4 bases short and J 0 bases short, with 12 bases between. Germline CDR1 SEHNR, CDR2 FQNEAQ (reference sequence).